This TCR beta chain originates from a study of cytomegalovirus exposure and HLA in healthy donors. With V trimmed by 4 bases and J by 6 bases, 6 bases remained unmatched. CDR3 length: 15 residues. Germline V gene sequence: CDR1 SGHAT, CDR2 FQNNGV. This clone was counted once. This PCR relied on a set of 60 Vbeta primers and 13 Jbeta primers. Data came from immunoSEQ multiplex PCR; TCRdb stores just in-frame clones and leaves some out. The repertoire consists of fewer than 200,000 clones, with roughly two thirds occurring once and the leading ten covering 4% to 5.5%. Whereas donors were nominally healthy upon sampling, unrecorded immune exposures were probable.

Sample: PBMCs. This TCR was recovered from a woman aged 18 to 35 in good health and CMV-seropositive. The chain employs TRBV11-2 and TRBJ2-2; 9 bases are a match to TRBD2. The CDR3 sequence: CASSSGTSNAGELFF. The CDR3 DNA reads TGTGCCAGCAGCTCCGGGACTAGCAACGCCGGGGAGCTGTTTTTT.